The clone carrying this T cell receptor beta chain turned up a few times. This CDR3 comprises 18 residues. From germline, CDR1 is SEHNR and CDR2 FQNEAQ (reference sequence). V lost 4 bases and J lost 6; bases outside the gene matches: 15. This sample stems from a study of cytomegalovirus exposure and HLA in healthy donors. Use of 60 Vbeta and 13 Jbeta primers characterized the PCR. This table comes from immunoSEQ multiplex PCR, and its TCRdb copy is limited to in-frame clones, with some not included. Among some 120,000 clones listed, roughly 70% were seen once. This receptor was identified in a woman aged 40-49 years in good health and CMV-seropositive. The gene calls are TRBV7-9 and TRBJ2-1; TRBD2 aligns across 10 bases. What was sequenced was PBMCs. In nucleotides, the CDR3 is TGTGCCAGCAGCTCGACACGCGACCTAGCGGGAGTGGGCAATGAGCAGTTCTTC. This gives the protein CASSSTRDLAGVGNEQFF. Full variable domain (outside the CDR3, taken from reference TRBV7-9 and TRBJ2-1): DTGVSQNPRHKITKRGQNVTFRCDPISEHNRLYWYRQTLGQGPEFLTYFQNEAQLEKSRLLSDRFSAERPKGSFSTLEIQRTEQGDSAMYLCASSSTRDLAGVGNEQFFGPGTRLTVL.